A single sample gave rise to the 32 T cell receptor beta chains below, sequenced in a study of T cells in Graves' hyperthyroidism and ophthalmopathy (dated by TCRdb to between 2017 and 2020). Libraries were constructed by multiplex PCR. Reads for this sample came from an Illumina HiSeq 2000. The TCR beta CDR3 regions were amplified from RNA transcripts. For the first round of RT-PCR on the TCR CDR3, the HTBI primer set was used together with the Qiagen OneStep RT-PCR kit. TCRdb applied fastp at Q25 and MiXCR to the public reads, then kept only in-frame beta chains. Merged by CDR3 protein, the rows form single entries marked with the most common genes and DNA. For this sample the table gives under 400,000 distinct CDR3 sequences, of which around 16% were detected only once. The leading ten clones occupy approximately 35% of the sample. Sequences were obtained from blood. Receptors were obtained from a young man with Graves' hyperthyroidism.

This clonotype was detected many times. The rearrangement links TRBV15 to TRBJ2-7, with D unresolved. Deletions cut 0 bases from V and 6 bases from J, with 15 bases between. CDR1 is LNHNV, CDR2 YYDKDF, per germline (reference sequence). The CDR3 spans 15 residues. The CDR3 region is CATSRDERARIEQYF. In DNA, the CDR3 is TGTGCCACCAGCAGAGATGAGAGAGCCAGAATCGAGCAGTACTTC.

This clonotype was observed at least ten times. The V and J genes are TRBV10-2 and TRBJ1-1; D not resolved. CDR3 length: 13 residues. V dropped 6 bases and J dropped 0 bases, with 8 bases sitting between them. Looked up from germline, CDR1 is WSHSY and CDR2 is SAAADI. The CDR3 nucleotides are TGCGCCAGCAGGTACACGGTGAACACTGAAGCTTTCTTT. It translates to CASRYTVNTEAFF.

A note on this clonotype: A much more abundant neighbour one base away suggests this may be a read error. The V gene is TRBV20-1, the J gene TRBJ2-7; no definite D call. V was cut by 4 bases and J by 1 base, with 20 bases left in between. The CDR3 sequence is 16 residues long. Germline V gives CDR1 DFQATT, CDR2 SNEGSKA (reference sequence). CDR3 sequence (DNA): TGCAGTGCTATTTGGGCAACGGGTCCTATTTCCTACGAGCAGTACTTC. It is translated as CSAIWATGPISYEQYF.

The chain carries TRBV5-6 and TRBJ2-6, with D unresolved. V was clipped by 4 bases and J by 1 base, with 12 bases between them. The CDR3 loop spans 16 amino acids. The V gene's germline CDR1 is SGHDT and CDR2 YYEEEE. CDR3 loop: CASSNPSKSGANVLTF. CDR3 sequence (DNA): TGTGCCAGCAGCAATCCCTCCAAGTCTGGGGCCAACGTCCTGACTTTC.

This chain links TRBV29-1 with TRBJ2-5; 10 bases agree with TRBD2. Per germline, CDR1 SQVTM and CDR2 ANQGSEA. Trimming cost V 3 bases and J 4 bases; bases outside gene matches: 5. This CDR3 region has 14 residues. The CDR3 loop is CSVEASGRRETQYF. The CDR3 DNA is TGCAGCGTTGAGGCTAGCGGGAGAAGAGAGACCCAGTACTTC.

The chain employs TRBV12-3 or TRBV12-4 and TRBJ2-1; 8 bases are shared with TRBD2. The CDR3 totals 17 residues. The V and J ends lost 7 bases and 1 base, in that order; junction bases with no gene match: 12. Here the CDR3 DNA reads TGTGCCAGCACGACTAGGATAGCGGGGACTTCCTACAATGAGCAGTTCTTC. Translated, it gives CASTTRIAGTSYNEQFF.

This clonotype was seen ten or more times. This chain links TRBV11-1 with TRBJ2-5, with unresolved D. The V end was cut by 6 bases, the J end by 4 bases, with 6 bases between. The CDR3 has 11 amino acids. The germline V gene has CDR1 SGHAT and CDR2 FQDESV (reference sequence). This chain's CDR3 is CASRGVETQYF. The DNA for the CDR3 is TGTGCCAGCAGGGGTGTAGAGACCCAGTACTTC.

This clonotype appeared many times. The chain couples TRBV24-1 to TRBJ1-1, with unresolved D. This CDR3 is built from 12 residues. Trimming stripped 0 bases from V and 6 bases from J, with 4 bases between. CDR1 and CDR2 from the germline V gene are KGHDR and SFDVKD. CDR3 DNA: TGTGCCACCAGTGATTTGGACTCTGAAGCTTTCTTT. Translation gives CATSDLDSEAFF.

At least ten counts were recorded for this clonotype. This sequence joins TRBV5-1 and TRBJ2-2; D remains ambiguous. Germline CDR1 is SGHRS and CDR2 is YFSETQ. This CDR3 comprises 15 residues. Deletions cut 4 bases from V and 4 bases from J, with 14 bases between. The CDR3 reads CASSPHVLGTGELFF. CDR3 bases: TGCGCCAGCAGCCCCCACGTACTGGGCACCGGGGAGCTGTTTTTT.

This clonotype was seen only a few times. V gene TRBV11-3 combines with J gene TRBJ2-2; D gene unclear. Germline CDR1 SGHNT, CDR2 YENEEA. There are 13 residues in the CDR3. V was trimmed by 0 bases and J by 7 bases, leaving 6 bases between them. CDR3 in DNA: TGTGCCAGCAGCTTAGATTCGGGCGGGGAGCTGTTTTTT. It specifies CASSLDSGGELFF.

This clonotype was seen ten or more times. The gene calls are TRBV20-1 and TRBJ2-5; a possible D gene is TRBD2 (7 bases). Trimming took 6 bases from V and 5 from J, leaving 22 bases between them. The CDR3 runs to 15 residues. Looked up from germline, CDR1 is DFQATT and CDR2 is SNEGSKA (reference sequence). The CDR3 coding sequence is TGCAGTGCAGATGGGGTAGGGGGGGTGAGGGAGACCCAGTACTTC. Protein sequence: CSADGVGGVRETQYF.

At least ten counts were recorded for this clonotype. This rearrangement joins TRBV27 to TRBJ2-7; D gene unclear. With 4 bases removed from V and 0 bases from J, the gap between germline ends came to 7 bases. Germline assignment: CDR1 MNHEY and CDR2 SMNVEV (reference sequence). The CDR3 is 13 amino acids. The DNA of the CDR3 is TGTGCCAGCAGTTCCCGATTCTCCTACGAGCAGTACTTC. This sequence encodes CASSSRFSYEQYF.

This rearrangement joins TRBV27 to TRBJ1-1, with 9 bases fitting TRBD1. The CDR3 totals 14 residues. In germline, CDR1 is MNHEY, CDR2 SMNVEV (reference sequence). After removal of 5 bases from V and 3 bases from J, the junction contained 4 bases not matched to a gene. For the CDR3, the DNA is TGTGCCAGCAGTGCGACAGGGGGGGACACTGAAGCTTTCTTT. Residues: CASSATGGDTEAFF.

The sample holds many counts of this clonotype. This sequence joins TRBV7-8 and TRBJ2-3; 7 positions match TRBD1. V trimming: 7 bases; J trimming: 1 base; junction bases outside the gene matches: 8. Germline CDR1 is SGHVS and CDR2 is FQNEAQ. CDR3 length: 15 amino acids. The CDR3 DNA reads TGTGCCAGCACAGGGGGTGTGGGAGGCACAGATACGCAGTATTTT. Translation gives CASTGGVGGTDTQYF.

This clonotype was picked up a small number of times. V is TRBV25-1 and J is TRBJ2-5; TRBD1 agrees at 8 bases. Germline CDR1 and CDR2: MGHDK and SYGVNS. This CDR3 is 14 amino acids long. The V and J ends lost 4 bases and 5 bases, in that order; junction bases with no gene match: 6. The CDR3 sequence: CASSVSGGGETQYF. CDR3 DNA sequence: TGTGCCAGCAGTGTCTCAGGGGGCGGGGAGACCCAGTACTTC. Looking up the rest from reference TRBV25-1 and TRBJ2-5 gives the full variable domain: EADIYQTPRYLVIGTGKKITLECSQTMGHDKMYWYQQDPGMELHLIHYSYGVNSTEKGDLSSESTVSRIRTEHFPLTLESARPSHTSQYLCASSVSGGGETQYFGPGTRLLVL.

The V gene is TRBV9, the J gene TRBJ2-1; 11 bases fit TRBD2. The V segment lost 0 bases and the J segment 2 bases; nucleotides outside the gene matches: 4. Germline assignment: CDR1 SGDLS and CDR2 YYNGEE. This CDR3 is built from 17 residues. The DNA of the CDR3 is TGTGCCAGCAGCGTAGGGGCTAGCGGGAGGCCCTACAATGAGCAGTTCTTC. Its translation is CASSVGASGRPYNEQFF.

This clonotype was observed at least ten times. The rearrangement links TRBV20-1 to TRBJ2-2; no firm D call. Trimming took off 5 bases at V and 8 bases at J, with 18 bases between the two ends. The CDR3 consists of 14 residues. In germline, CDR1 is DFQATT, CDR2 SNEGSKA (reference sequence). CDR3 DNA: TGCAGTGCTGTATCCCTATCAGTTAAGGGGGAGCTGTTTTTT. It yields the protein CSAVSLSVKGELFF.

This clonotype was seen at least ten times. The genes are TRBV18 and TRBJ1-2; TRBD1 matches at 9 bases. The CDR3 length is 16 residues. V trimming: 3 bases; J trimming: 3 bases; junction bases outside the gene matches: 8. Per germline, CDR1 KGHSH and CDR2 LQKENI. The CDR3 region is CASSPLTGGSDYGYTF. In nucleotides, the CDR3 is TGTGCCAGCTCACCCTTGACAGGGGGATCGGACTATGGCTACACCTTC. The complete variable domain, with remaining parts taken from reference TRBV18 and TRBJ1-2, reads NAGVMQNPRHLVRRRGQEARLRCSPMKGHSHVYWYRQLPEEGLKFMVYLQKENIIDESGMPKERFSAEFPKEGPSILRIQQVVRGDSAAYFCASSPLTGGSDYGYTFGSGTRLTVV.

The gene calls are TRBV7-8 and TRBJ2-1; D is ambiguous. Trimming stripped 7 bases from V and 7 bases from J, with 8 bases between. The CDR3 has 11 residues. Germline-derived CDR1 and CDR2 are SGHVS and FQNEAQ. This CDR3 reads CASTYRNEQFF. Here the CDR3 DNA reads TGTGCCAGCACCTATAGGAATGAGCAGTTCTTC.

A few counts support this clonotype. V usage is TRBV20-1 and J usage is TRBJ1-5; D not resolved. The length of the CDR3 is 15 residues. Germline assignment: CDR1 DFQATT and CDR2 SNEGSKA (reference sequence). V was pared by 1 base and J by 4 bases, with 14 bases between. This CDR3 reads CSARAPGRWNQPQHF. The DNA for the CDR3 is TGCAGTGCTAGAGCCCCAGGCCGTTGGAATCAGCCCCAGCATTTT.

This chain links TRBV9 with TRBJ1-4; D possibly corresponds to TRBD1 (6 bases). Germline V CDR1 and CDR2: SGDLS, YYNGEE. The CDR3 has 13 amino acids. Trimming shortened V by 3 bases and J by 7 bases, and 10 bases separated the two germline ends. The CDR3 DNA reads TGTGCCAGCAGCGCCGGGGGCAGTGAAAAACTGTTTTTT. The encoded protein is CASSAGGSEKLFF.

A remark on this clonotype: A much larger clone is a single base away; this may be a read error. The CDR3, as DNA: TGTGCCAGCAGCTTACCAGGGGTGGACACTGTAGCTTTCTTT. Its translation: CASSLPGVDTVAFF. The rearrangement uses TRBV7-9 and TRBJ1-1; TRBD1 might be the D (6 bases). The CDR3 contains 14 residues. In germline, CDR1 is SEHNR, CDR2 FQNEAQ (reference sequence). Drawing the rest from reference TRBV7-9 and TRBJ1-1, the complete variable domain is DTGVSQNPRHKITKRGQNVTFRCDPISEHNRLYWYRQTLGQGPEFLTYFQNEAQLEKSRLLSDRFSAERPKGSFSTLEIQRTEQGDSAMYLCASSLPGVDTVAFFGQGTRLTVV.

The sample holds many counts of this clonotype. This rearrangement joins TRBV2 to TRBJ1-5, with a tentative D call TRBD1 (5 bases). Germline V gives CDR1 SNHLY, CDR2 FYNNEI. The CDR3 has 14 amino acids. Trimming shortened V by 6 bases and J by 7 bases, and 16 bases separated the two germline ends. The CDR3 is CASSANGGGQPQHF. In DNA form, the CDR3 reads TGTGCCAGCAGCGCAAACGGGGGAGGGCAGCCCCAGCATTTT.

V is TRBV5-5 and J is TRBJ1-1, with a weak D call TRBD1 (5 bases). CDR3 length: 16 residues. The V gene's germline CDR1 is SGHKS and CDR2 YYEKEE (reference sequence). The V gene lost 1 base and the J gene lost 1 base, with 14 bases spanning the gap. CDR3 sequence: CASSLSGATRNTEAFF. The CDR3 DNA sequence: TGTGCCAGCAGCTTGTCCGGGGCCACCCGGAACACTGAAGCTTTCTTT.

This clonotype was recorded many times. The V and J genes are TRBV28 and TRBJ1-1; TRBD1 aligns across 8 bases. With 1 base clipped from V and 10 bases from J, the junction kept 8 bases outside the gene matches. The CDR3 length is 14 residues. Per the germline V gene, CDR1 is MDHEN and CDR2 is SYDVKM. Written as DNA, the CDR3 is TGTGCCAGCAGTTTATATGGTCAGGGGGCGGGAGCTTTCTTT. Its protein product is CASSLYGQGAGAFF.

Only a few counts were recorded for this clonotype. The rearrangement links TRBV7-9 to TRBJ2-5, with TRBD1 identical over 8 bases. The J call is doubtful: the DNA matches TRBJ2-1 better. The CDR3 has 12 amino acids. Germline lookup yields CDR1 SEHNR and CDR2 FQNEAQ (reference sequence). The CDR3 region has the DNA TGTGCCAGCAGCTTCGACAGGGGACCCCAGTTCTTC. Its translation: CASSFDRGPQFF.

The sample holds one count of this clonotype. A junction boundary mismatches the germline segment, possibly from a read error. This sequence joins TRBV11-2 and TRBJ2-7; perhaps TRBD2 as D (6 bases). In germline, CDR1 is SGHAT, CDR2 FQNNGV. This CDR3 contains 14 residues. CDR3 residues: CASSHGGGGYEQYF. The CDR3 DNA reads as TGCGCCAGCAGCCATGGGGGAGGCGGCTACGAGCAGTACTTC.

This sequence joins TRBV5-1 and TRBJ2-1; TRBD2 might be the D (5 bases). The length of the CDR3 is 15 residues. V lost 0 bases, J lost 0 bases, and 7 bases lay in between. Germline V gene lookup returns CDR1 SGHRS and CDR2 YFSETQ. The CDR3 is CASSLARGSYNEQFF. The DNA of the CDR3 is TGCGCCAGCAGCTTGGCCCGGGGCTCCTACAATGAGCAGTTCTTC.

This clonotype showed up many times. This chain joins TRBV12-3 or TRBV12-4 and TRBJ2-7, with D perhaps TRBD1 (5 bases). Trimming left V 5 bases short and J 6 bases short, with 17 bases between. The CDR3 is 14 amino acids. CDR3 protein: CASSARQGASEQYF. The CDR3 DNA follows: TGTGCCAGCAGTGCCCGACAAGGGGCGAGCGAGCAGTACTTC.

This clonotype was detected ten times or more. V gene TRBV20-1 combines with J gene TRBJ1-1, with D tentatively TRBD1 (5 bases). The germline V and J ends were trimmed by 1 base and 4 bases, with 16 bases remaining between them. In germline, CDR1 is DFQATT, CDR2 SNEGSKA (reference sequence). The CDR3 has 15 amino acids. The CDR3 region is CSARAVRDFGTEAFF. In DNA, the CDR3 is TGCAGTGCTAGAGCGGTCAGGGATTTCGGCACTGAAGCTTTCTTT.

The V call is TRBV5-1, the J call TRBJ2-2; no reliable D call. V lost 2 bases to trimming and J lost 2 bases, with 7 bases between them. The V gene's germline CDR1 is SGHRS and CDR2 YFSETQ. The CDR3 runs to 14 residues. The CDR3: CASSFRLNTGELFF. In DNA form, the CDR3 reads TGCGCCAGCAGCTTTAGGCTTAACACCGGGGAGCTGTTTTTT.

This clonotype was found many times. CDR3 region: CASSSGRGIQYF. The CDR3 DNA is TGTGCCAGCAGCTCAGGGAGAGGCATTCAGTACTTC. The V call is TRBV7-9, the J call TRBJ2-4; D might be TRBD1 or TRBD2, each matching 5 bases. Germline CDR1 is SEHNR and CDR2 is FQNEAQ (reference sequence). The CDR3 totals 12 residues. The ends were cut back, 4 bases at V and 9 bases at J, with 10 bases in the middle.